The next 21 T cell receptor beta chains were all read from a single sample in a study of blood T cell repertoires in COVID-19. The repertoire was sequenced with immunoSEQ multiplex PCR; TCRdb's copy has only in-frame clones and lacks some. This sample carries some 300,000 clones, 88% of them seen once, and the ten largest clones take over 2%. Sample: PBMCs or T cells enriched from blood (not recorded which). These receptor sequences come from a woman aged 55-69 years in a cohort exposed to, infected with or recovered from COVID-19 (not recorded which).

This clone was counted a few times. The V gene is TRBV29-1, the J gene TRBJ2-5, with a tentative D call TRBD1 (7 bases). Germline V CDR1 and CDR2: SQVTM, ANQGSEA. The ends were cut back, 4 bases at V and 5 bases at J, with 17 bases in the middle. This CDR3 has 14 residues. The CDR3 DNA reads TGCAGCGTTGTTGGTTCGTCAGGGGGGGAGACCCAGTACTTC. Amino acids: CSVVGSSGGETQYF.

This clone was recorded only once. J is TRBJ1-1 and V is TRBV6-5, with 8 bases fitting TRBD1. This CDR3 contains 15 residues. With V trimmed by 4 bases and J by 4 bases, 8 bases remained unmatched. The germline V gene encodes CDR1 MNHEY and CDR2 SVGAGI. In DNA, the CDR3 is TGTGCCAGCAGTTTTTCAGGGGGCGCCGGCACTGAAGCTTTCTTT. Protein: CASSFSGGAGTEAFF.

A word on this clone: The sample carries other DNA sequences with the same CDR3. The chain has TRBV7-9 and TRBJ2-1, with 7 positions matching TRBD2. The V segment lost 0 bases and the J segment 6 bases; nucleotides outside the gene matches: 2. Germline CDR1 and CDR2: SEHNR and FQNEAQ (reference sequence). CDR3 length: 14 residues. The CDR3 DNA is TGTGCCAGCAGCTTAGCGGGAGGGCGCAATGAGCAGTTCTTC. It is translated as CASSLAGGRNEQFF.

This chain connects TRBV29-1 to TRBJ2-3, with 7 bases identical to TRBD1. Trimming cost V 7 bases and J 2 bases; bases outside gene matches: 6. The length of the CDR3 is 13 residues. CDR1 and CDR2 (germline): SQVTM, ANQGSEA. The CDR3 bases are TGCAGCGGGACAGGACTCTTCACAGATACGCAGTATTTT. Translation: CSGTGLFTDTQYF.

CDR3 nucleotides: TGTGCCAGCAGCTTAGAGGCAGCGTGGGGAGGTTTTTTAGAGACCCAGTACTTC. It yields the protein CASSLEAAWGGFLETQYF. The chain combines TRBV7-2 with TRBJ2-5, with D possibly matching TRBD2 (6 bases). This CDR3 contains 18 residues. The germline V and J ends were trimmed by 1 base and 4 bases, with 22 bases remaining between them. Germline values: CDR1 SGHTA, CDR2 FQGNSA. Drawing the rest from reference TRBV7-2 and TRBJ2-5, the complete variable domain is GAGVSQSPSNKVTEKGKDVELRCDPISGHTALYWYRQSLGQGLEFLIYFQGNSAPDKSGLPSDRFSAERTGGSVSTLTIQRTQQEDSAVYLCASSLEAAWGGFLETQYFGPGTRLLVL.

This clone appeared a single time. The chain couples TRBV7-2 to TRBJ2-7; a weak D match, TRBD1 (5 bases). V lost 0 bases and J lost 1, with 10 bases in between. Germline CDR1 and CDR2: SGHTA and FQGNSA. There are 15 residues in the CDR3. CDR3 DNA sequence: TGTGCCAGCAGCTTAGCGCAAAGGGGTTCCTACGAGCAGTACTTC. This encodes CASSLAQRGSYEQYF. Full variable domain (rest looked up from reference TRBV7-2 and TRBJ2-7): GAGVSQSPSNKVTEKGKDVELRCDPISGHTALYWYRQSLGQGLEFLIYFQGNSAPDKSGLPSDRFSAERTGGSVSTLTIQRTQQEDSAVYLCASSLAQRGSYEQYFGPGTRLTVT.

The chain couples TRBV28 to TRBJ2-3; 9 bases are a match to TRBD2. CDR3 length: 15 residues. Germline V CDR1 and CDR2: MDHEN, SYDVKM. Trimming cost V 5 bases and J 2 bases; bases outside gene matches: 5. CDR3 loop: CASSTAGGDTDTQYF. Written as DNA, the CDR3 is TGTGCCAGCAGTACAGCGGGAGGCGACACAGATACGCAGTATTTT.

This sequence joins TRBV28 and TRBJ2-1, with 8 bases lining up with TRBD2. With V trimmed by 5 bases and J by 6 bases, 9 bases remained unmatched. CDR1 is MDHEN and CDR2 is SYDVKM in the germline V gene. There are 15 residues in the CDR3. The CDR3 is CASSPLGLASNEQFF. The CDR3 coding sequence is TGTGCCAGCAGTCCCCTAGGACTAGCTTCCAATGAGCAGTTCTTC.

The V call is TRBV10-3, the J call TRBJ2-7; D gene uncertain. CDR1 and CDR2 from the germline V gene are ENHRY and SYGVKD. Trimming took 0 bases from V and 1 from J, leaving 4 bases between them. This CDR3 region has 13 residues. The CDR3 sequence: CAISESPSYEQYF. The CDR3 DNA is TGTGCCATCAGTGAGTCCCCGTCCTACGAGCAGTACTTC.

The chain carries TRBV5-1 and TRBJ1-4, with D tentatively TRBD1 (6 bases). The V gene lost 2 bases and the J gene lost 5 bases, with 10 bases spanning the gap. The CDR3 runs 14 residues. The germline V gene encodes CDR1 SGHRS and CDR2 YFSETQ. The CDR3 region is CASSFQGKNEKLFF. The CDR3 nucleotides read TGCGCCAGCAGCTTCCAGGGGAAAAATGAAAAACTGTTTTTT.

The rearrangement joins TRBV28 to TRBJ2-1; tentative D call: TRBD2 (5 bases). Trimming pared 8 bases from V and 0 bases from J, leaving 14 bases between. The CDR3 has 15 residues. Germline V gene sequence: CDR1 MDHEN, CDR2 SYDVKM. CDR3 sequence (DNA): TGTGCCAGCGGATTGAGCGGTATCTCCTACAATGAGCAGTTCTTC. Amino acids: CASGLSGISYNEQFF. Based on the CDR3 plus reference TRBV28 and TRBJ2-1, the full variable domain is DVKVTQSSRYLVKRTGEKVFLECVQDMDHENMFWYRQDPGLGLRLIYFSYDVKMKEKGDIPEGYSVSREKKERFSLILESASTNQTSMYLCASGLSGISYNEQFFGPGTRLTVL.

The CDR3 protein is CASSLDQGTMNTGELFF. The CDR3 nucleotides read TGTGCCAGCAGCTTAGATCAGGGGACTATGAACACCGGGGAGCTGTTTTTT. The rearrangement uses TRBV11-3 and TRBJ2-2; D might be TRBD2 (7 bases). This CDR3 has 17 amino acids. V was clipped by 0 bases and J by 1 base, with 12 bases between them. In germline, CDR1 is SGHNT, CDR2 YENEEA.

The chain is built from TRBV19 and TRBJ2-7; 8 nucleotides align to TRBD1. Germline V gives CDR1 LNHDA, CDR2 SQIVND (reference sequence). V lost 4 bases, J lost 1 base, and 3 bases stayed unmatched. CDR3 length equals 14 residues. The CDR3 DNA reads as TGTGCCAGTAGTAAGGACAGGGCTTCCTACGAGCAGTACTTC. It translates to CASSKDRASYEQYF.

The chain is built from TRBV18 and TRBJ2-7, with D possibly TRBD2 on 5 matching bases. The CDR3 loop spans 13 amino acids. V lost 2 bases and J lost 5, with 10 bases in between. Per the germline V gene, CDR1 is KGHSH and CDR2 is LQKENI. As DNA, the CDR3 is TGTGCCAGCTCACCATCTAGCTCACACGAGCAGTACTTC. This codes for CASSPSSSHEQYF. The full variable domain, rest sourced from reference TRBV18 and TRBJ2-7, is NAGVMQNPRHLVRRRGQEARLRCSPMKGHSHVYWYRQLPEEGLKFMVYLQKENIIDESGMPKERFSAEFPKEGPSILRIQQVVRGDSAAYFCASSPSSSHEQYFGPGTRLTVT.

The J gene is TRBJ1-2, the V gene TRBV9; D is perhaps TRBD1 (6 bases). The V gene lost 2 bases and the J gene lost 2 bases, with 16 bases spanning the gap. The CDR3 length is 16 residues. Germline V gene sequence: CDR1 SGDLS, CDR2 YYNGEE. The CDR3 here is CASSVRLDSWNYGYTF. CDR3 nucleotide sequence: TGTGCCAGCAGCGTTCGTTTGGACAGCTGGAACTATGGCTACACCTTC.

This clone came up once. The gene calls are TRBV30 and TRBJ1-4; D uncertain. The germline V gene encodes CDR1 GTSNPN and CDR2 SVGIG (reference sequence). The CDR3 length is 16 residues. Trimming pared 0 bases from V and 1 base from J, leaving 12 bases between. CDR3 protein: CAWSVPGVGTNEKLFF. The CDR3 DNA reads TGTGCCTGGAGTGTACCCGGGGTGGGAACTAATGAAAAACTGTTTTTT.

The chain uses TRBV28 and TRBJ1-5; D might be TRBD1 (5 bases). The germline V and J ends were trimmed by 10 bases and 4 bases, with 17 bases remaining between them. Germline lookup yields CDR1 MDHEN and CDR2 SYDVKM. The CDR3 spans 14 residues. CDR3 coding DNA: TGTGCCACCCTGGTCCAGGGAGGGAATCAGCCCCAGCATTTT. This gives the protein CATLVQGGNQPQHF.

This chain connects TRBV19 to TRBJ1-4, with 9 bases lining up with TRBD1. J lost 10 bases, V lost 0 bases, and 3 bases had no gene match. The CDR3 length is 14 residues. Germline CDR1 is LNHDA and CDR2 is SQIVND (reference sequence). CDR3 nucleotide sequence: TGTGCCAGTAGTATAGAGGTGGACAGGGGAAAACTGTTTTTT. This encodes CASSIEVDRGKLFF.

The genes are TRBV11-3 and TRBJ2-3, with D possibly being TRBD2 (6 bases). The V gene's germline CDR1 is SGHNT and CDR2 YENEEA. CDR3 size: 15 residues. The V end lost 3 bases, the J end lost 2 bases, and 12 bases lay between the germline ends. The CDR3 reads CASSFGGKITDTQYF. CDR3 nucleotides: TGTGCCAGCAGCTTTGGGGGGAAAATCACAGATACGCAGTATTTT.

The genes are TRBV19 and TRBJ2-2; a weak D match, TRBD1 (5 bases). This CDR3 is built from 15 residues. CDR1 is LNHDA, CDR2 SQIVND, per germline (reference sequence). V was cut by 6 bases and J by 0 bases, with 11 bases left in between. CDR3 bases: TGTGCCAGTAGGATACAGGCTTCGAACACCGGGGAGCTGTTTTTT. It yields the protein CASRIQASNTGELFF.

The chain links TRBV18 to TRBJ2-2, with D maybe TRBD2 (6 bases). V lost 3 bases, J lost 2 bases, and 13 bases lay in between. This CDR3 comprises 16 residues. Per the germline V gene, CDR1 is KGHSH and CDR2 is LQKENI. This CDR3 reads CASSPLLEGNTGELFF. The DNA of the CDR3 is TGTGCCAGCTCACCCCTATTGGAGGGCAACACCGGGGAGCTGTTTTTT.